The present T cell receptor (beta chain) was sequenced within a study of spatial heterogeneity in lung cancer. The CDR3 has 17 residues. Germline values: CDR1 LNHDA, CDR2 SQIVND (reference sequence). The germline V and J ends were trimmed by 5 bases and 5 bases, with 24 bases remaining between them. In TCRdb, the 5' RACE reads were re-called with MiXCR into one record per CDR3 protein. The table has fewer than 6,000 distinct CDR3 sequences, roughly 29% seen once. To note about this clonotype: The antigen remains undetermined.

The time point: sample taken at primary tumor resection. Findings of the study overall: Counts of expanded intratumoral alpha and beta TCRs tracked tumor mutation counts.

The V call is TRBV19, the J call TRBJ2-5; the D gene could be TRBD1 or TRBD2 (6 bases each). This clonotype originated in a female donor with early-stage non-small cell lung cancer. Source: lung tumor tissue, taken at surgery. The CDR3, as DNA: TGTGCCAGTAGTCTTCAGAGCCGGACAGTCCGGGGGGAGACCCAGTACTTC. This translates into CASSLQSRTVRGETQYF.